One sample yielded the 19 T cell receptor beta chains listed below, sequenced in a study of CD8+ T cells in alopecia areata. cDNA reverse transcribed from extracted RNA served as the sequencing template. Profiled with immunoSEQ multiplex PCR; TCRdb holds only in-frame clones, not every one. The table shows some 200,000 clones, with roughly 60% occurring only once. Documented treatment: oral pan-JAK inhibitor, 5-10 mg twice daily. Specimen: CD4+ T cells sorted from blood, collected at week 24, from a patient treated with tofacitinib. The receptor source for this set is a human donor with alopecia areata.

The V gene is TRBV20-1, the J gene TRBJ2-5, with D hard to call. CDR1 and CDR2 (germline): DFQATT, SNEGSKA (reference sequence). The CDR3 loop spans 10 amino acids. Between the trimmed V and J ends, which lost 6 bases and 5 bases, there was a span of 7 bases. The CDR3 spells CSAQLETQYF. The DNA of the CDR3 is TGCAGTGCCCAACTCGAGACCCAGTACTTC.

The chain is built from TRBV27 and TRBJ2-6; D is undetermined. Germline CDR1 MNHEY, CDR2 SMNVEV (reference sequence). The CDR3 runs to 16 residues. Trimming stripped 3 bases from V and 1 base from J, with 10 bases between. CDR3 in DNA: TGTGCCAGCAGTTTTGCGTTGGGGTCTGGGGCCAACGTCCTGACTTTC. Amino acid sequence: CASSFALGSGANVLTF.

The rearrangement links TRBV5-1 to TRBJ2-3, with a tentative D call TRBD1 (6 bases). V lost 0 bases, J lost 2 bases, and 7 bases lay in between. The germline V gene encodes CDR1 SGHRS and CDR2 YFSETQ. This CDR3 has 14 residues. The CDR3 DNA reads as TGCGCCAGCAGCTTGGGACAGGACACAGATACGCAGTATTTT. Protein sequence: CASSLGQDTDTQYF.

V and J are TRBV4-1 and TRBJ1-2, with TRBD1 as a possible D gene (6 bases). V lost 1 base, J lost 0 bases, and 12 bases lay in between. From germline, CDR1 is MGHRA and CDR2 YSYEKL. The CDR3 runs 16 residues. CDR3 nucleotide sequence: TGCGCCAGCAGCCAAGTCCTCAGGGGACCTAACTATGGCTACACCTTC. This codes for CASSQVLRGPNYGYTF.

This clone was counted a few times. This chain joins TRBV7-9 and TRBJ1-2; D is unclear. Germline assignment: CDR1 SEHNR and CDR2 FQNEAQ (reference sequence). This CDR3 region has 14 residues. Trimming left V 1 base short and J 6 bases short, with 12 bases between. The CDR3, as DNA: TGTGCCAGCAGCTTAGAAGCAGTTCCTCATGGCTACACCTTC. Its translation is CASSLEAVPHGYTF.

V and J are TRBV30 and TRBJ2-7; the match to TRBD2 covers 8 bases. The length of the CDR3 is 12 residues. Germline V gene data show CDR1 as GTSNPN and CDR2 as SVGIG (reference sequence). V dropped 5 bases and J dropped 5; count of bases not matched to a gene: 5. CDR3 residues: CAWRTSTDEQYF. The CDR3 bases are TGTGCCTGGCGGACTAGCACCGACGAGCAGTACTTC.

The V gene is TRBV5-1, the J gene TRBJ2-5, with 7 nucleotides matching TRBD2. Per germline, CDR1 SGHRS and CDR2 YFSETQ. The V gene end was trimmed by 5 bases and the J gene end by 3 bases; junction bases not matched to a gene: 10. This CDR3 spans 15 amino acids. The CDR3 DNA reads TGCGCCAGCAGTGTTCGGGGCGCGGGGGAAGAGACCCAGTACTTC. As protein: CASSVRGAGEETQYF.

This rearrangement joins TRBV30 to TRBJ1-1; D gene unclear. The V end was cut by 4 bases, the J end by 3 bases, with 9 bases between. The CDR3 loop spans 12 amino acids. In germline, CDR1 is GTSNPN, CDR2 SVGIG (reference sequence). The CDR3 protein is CAWTSDDTEAFF. Here the CDR3 DNA reads TGTGCCTGGACTTCTGACGACACTGAAGCTTTCTTT.

This clone occurred a few times. The gene calls are TRBV28 and TRBJ2-1; D might be TRBD1 (6 bases). Germline CDR1 MDHEN, CDR2 SYDVKM. CDR3 size: 14 residues. The V and J ends lost 6 bases and 6 bases respectively, with 15 bases between them. Written as DNA, the CDR3 is TGTGCCAGCAGAGGGCAGGCCAGGGGCAATGAGCAGTTCTTC. As protein: CASRGQARGNEQFF. Using reference TRBV28 and TRBJ2-1 for the parts outside the CDR3, the full variable domain is DVKVTQSSRYLVKRTGEKVFLECVQDMDHENMFWYRQDPGLGLRLIYFSYDVKMKEKGDIPEGYSVSREKKERFSLILESASTNQTSMYLCASRGQARGNEQFFGPGTRLTVL.

The J gene is TRBJ2-2, the V gene TRBV9; 8 positions match TRBD1. The ends lost 4 bases at V and 3 bases at J; junction bases unmatched: 8. In germline, CDR1 is SGDLS, CDR2 YYNGEE. This CDR3 spans 16 amino acids. The CDR3, as DNA: TGTGCCAGCAGCCCCCCCGGGACAGGACACACCGGGGAGCTGTTTTTT. Translating gives CASSPPGTGHTGELFF.

This chain joins TRBV13 and TRBJ1-1; D remains ambiguous. Between the trimmed V and J ends, which lost 5 bases and 0 bases, there was a span of 13 bases. Germline-derived CDR1 and CDR2 are PRHDT and FYEKMQ (reference sequence). This CDR3 comprises 15 residues. CDR3 sequence (DNA): TGTGCCAGCAGCCCGCGGCCAATCATGAACACTGAAGCTTTCTTT. The encoded protein is CASSPRPIMNTEAFF. Supplemented by reference TRBV13 and TRBJ1-1, the full variable domain reads AAGVIQSPRHLIKEKRETATLKCYPIPRHDTVYWYQQGPGQDPQFLISFYEKMQSDKGSIPDRFSAQQFSDYHSELNMSSLELGDSALYFCASSPRPIMNTEAFFGQGTRLTVV.

This clone was seen a few times. This chain connects TRBV4-3 to TRBJ2-3, with D uncertain. Trimming stripped 6 bases from V and 0 bases from J, with 13 bases between. The CDR3 extends over 15 amino acids. Germline loops: CDR1 LGHNA, CDR2 YSLEER. The chain's CDR3 is CASRYTARSTDTQYF. The CDR3 DNA follows: TGCGCCAGCAGGTACACGGCGCGGAGCACAGATACGCAGTATTTT.

The chain joins TRBV30 to TRBJ1-1; D gene ambiguous. Germline CDR1 and CDR2: GTSNPN and SVGIG (reference sequence). With 0 bases removed from V and 7 bases from J, the gap between germline ends came to 9 bases. The CDR3 contains 12 residues. The CDR3 DNA follows: TGTGCCTGGAGTGTACGCGGTTTTGAAGCTTTCTTT. It codes for CAWSVRGFEAFF.

This chain connects TRBV19 to TRBJ1-2; D uncertain. Germline V gene data show CDR1 as LNHDA and CDR2 as SQIVND (reference sequence). The length of the CDR3 is 10 residues. V shed 6 bases and J shed 8 bases, with 7 bases lying between them. The CDR3 nucleotides read TGTGCCAGTAGCAGCGTGGGCTACACCTTC. Amino acids: CASSSVGYTF. The variable domain in full, completed from reference TRBV19 and TRBJ1-2, reads DGGITQSPKYLFRKEGQNVTLSCEQNLNHDAMYWYRQDPGQGLRLIYYSQIVNDFQKGDIAEGYSVSREKKESFPLTVTSAQKNPTAFYLCASSSVGYTFGSGTRLTVV.

This chain uses TRBV5-4 with TRBJ1-6; 7 nucleotides align to TRBD1. CDR3 size: 14 residues. V lost 4 bases, J lost 7 bases, and 5 bases stayed unmatched. Germline V gene data show CDR1 as SGHNT and CDR2 as YYREEE (reference sequence). The CDR3 DNA follows: TGTGCCAGCAGCGCGGGACAGAACAATTCACCCCTCCACTTT. This gives the protein CASSAGQNNSPLHF.

The J gene is TRBJ2-5, the V gene TRBV7-2; D not resolved. V was cut by 8 bases and J by 1 base, with 5 bases left in between. CDR1 and CDR2 from the germline V gene are SGHTA and FQGNSA. The CDR3 has 11 residues. The CDR3 region is CASGAQETQYF. The CDR3 nucleotides read TGTGCCAGCGGAGCCCAAGAGACCCAGTACTTC. The full variable domain, in which reference TRBV7-2 and TRBJ2-5 provide the parts outside the CDR3, is GAGVSQSPSNKVTEKGKDVELRCDPISGHTALYWYRQSLGQGLEFLIYFQGNSAPDKSGLPSDRFSAERTGGSVSTLTIQRTQQEDSAVYLCASGAQETQYFGPGTRLLVL.

The chain carries TRBV29-1 and TRBJ2-7; TRBD2 agrees at 7 bases. CDR3 length: 12 residues. Per the germline V gene, CDR1 is SQVTM and CDR2 is ANQGSEA. J gave up 0 bases and V 6 bases, and 2 bases lay outside the gene matches. The DNA for the CDR3 is TGCAGCGTCCGGGACTACTCCTACGAGCAGTACTTC. It specifies CSVRDYSYEQYF.

The gene calls are TRBV5-6 and TRBJ2-7, with D possibly TRBD1 on 6 matching bases. V lost 3 bases, J lost 3 bases, and 16 bases lay in between. Looked up from germline, CDR1 is SGHDT and CDR2 is YYEEEE. CDR3 size: 15 residues. CDR3 in amino acids: CASSSYGGHGYEQYF. DNA for the CDR3: TGTGCCAGCAGCTCCTATGGGGGACATGGCTACGAGCAGTACTTC.

V is TRBV5-4 and J is TRBJ2-3; the D gene is possibly TRBD2 (6 bases). The CDR3 is made up of 14 amino acids. The ends were cut back, 4 bases at V and 5 bases at J, with 14 bases in the middle. Germline-derived CDR1 and CDR2 are SGHNT and YYREEE (reference sequence). This CDR3 is CASSLMRDIDTQYF. The CDR3 nucleotides are TGTGCCAGCAGCCTAATGCGGGATATAGATACGCAGTATTTT. Looking up the rest from reference TRBV5-4 and TRBJ2-3 gives the full variable domain: ETGVTQSPTHLIKTRGQQVTLRCSSQSGHNTVSWYQQALGQGPQFIFQYYREEENGRGNFPPRFSGLQFPNYSSELNVNALELDDSALYLCASSLMRDIDTQYFGPGTRLTVL.